These 18 T cell receptor beta chains came from one sample sequenced in a study of blood T cell repertoires in COVID-19. Clones were read by immunoSEQ multiplex PCR, and TCRdb kept only the in-frame ones, dropping some. The table includes around 110,000 clones, roughly 88% detected once. Material for sequencing was peripheral blood. These TCRs come from a man aged 35-49 years with acute or convalescent COVID-19.

The V gene is TRBV9, the J gene TRBJ2-1; TRBD2 is a possible D gene (6 bases). V lost 4 bases and J lost 7, with 18 bases in between. This CDR3 is 15 amino acids long. CDR1 and CDR2 (germline): SGDLS, YYNGEE. DNA of the CDR3: TGTGCCAGCAGCACCCGGGAGAGGAGCGGAAATGAGCAGTTCTTC. As protein: CASSTRERSGNEQFF.

V is TRBV6-5 and J is TRBJ2-6; TRBD2 matches 7 bases. With V trimmed by 8 bases and J by 6 bases, 4 bases remained unmatched. The CDR3 has 13 residues. Germline V gives CDR1 MNHEY, CDR2 SVGAGI. The chain's CDR3 is CASGRDLANVLTF. DNA of the CDR3: TGTGCCAGCGGGAGGGATCTGGCCAACGTCCTGACTTTC.

The V gene is TRBV3-1 (or the pseudogene TRBV3-2), the J gene TRBJ1-2, with D tentatively TRBD1 (5 bases). V dropped 1 base and J dropped 3 bases, with 12 bases sitting between them. From germline, CDR1 is LGHDT and CDR2 YNNKEL (reference sequence). The CDR3 contains 15 residues. The CDR3 loop is CASSQGGRNHYGYTF. CDR3 bases: TGTGCCAGCAGCCAAGGGGGCAGGAATCACTATGGCTACACCTTC.

The chain recombines TRBV5-1 with TRBJ2-1, with 10 bases matching TRBD2. This CDR3 comprises 17 residues. The trim removed 5 bases at V and 8 bases at J, leaving 16 bases unmatched. In germline, CDR1 is SGHRS, CDR2 YFSETQ. CDR3 sequence reads: CASRPGAGGTSAHEQFF. DNA for the CDR3: TGCGCCAGCAGGCCTGGGGCGGGCGGGACTAGCGCGCATGAGCAGTTCTTC.

This clone was seen a few times. This sequence joins TRBV10-3 and TRBJ2-7; D not resolved. This CDR3 has 11 residues. Germline-derived CDR1 and CDR2 are ENHRY and SYGVKD. V was pared by 8 bases and J by 0 bases, with 5 bases between. CDR3 in DNA: TGTGCCATCGGAGACTCCTACGAGCAGTACTTC. This sequence encodes CAIGDSYEQYF.

The chain has TRBV4-3 and TRBJ2-1; 10 bases are shared with TRBD2. V dropped 0 bases and J dropped 1; count of bases not matched to a gene: 12. This CDR3 has 20 amino acids. The V gene's germline CDR1 is LGHNA and CDR2 YSLEER. The CDR3 DNA sequence: TGCGCCAGCAGCCAAGATCATTTGGCTAGCGGGGGCGGTTCCTACAATGAGCAGTTCTTC. Protein: CASSQDHLASGGGSYNEQFF.

This chain connects TRBV9 to TRBJ1-2, with 9 bases lining up with TRBD1. V lost 4 bases and J lost 0; bases outside the gene matches: 16. The CDR3 extends over 19 amino acids. Germline V lookup: CDR1 SGDLS, CDR2 YYNGEE. Written as DNA, the CDR3 is TGTGCCAGCAGCCGGCCAAGCGGGGACAGGGCTGAAGCTAACTATGGCTACACCTTC. Translation gives CASSRPSGDRAEANYGYTF.

The rearrangement uses TRBV9 and TRBJ2-2; 11 bases map to TRBD2. This CDR3 has 16 amino acids. Germline CDR1 and CDR2: SGDLS and YYNGEE. Trimming removed 4 bases from V and 8 bases from J; junction bases left unmatched: 10. Here the CDR3 reads CASSPEGLAVSGELFF. The DNA of the CDR3 is TGTGCCAGCAGCCCAGAGGGACTAGCGGTTTCGGGGGAGCTGTTTTTT.

The chain links TRBV4-2 to TRBJ2-5; TRBD2 matches 8 bases. The germline V gene has CDR1 LGHNA and CDR2 YNFKEQ. The J segment lost 3 bases and the V segment lost 1 base, leaving 10 bases of the junction unmatched. This CDR3 comprises 17 residues. The CDR3 spells CASSQALVGGGEETQYF. The CDR3 DNA follows: TGTGCCAGCAGCCAAGCCTTGGTCGGGGGGGGTGAAGAGACCCAGTACTTC.

The chain is built from TRBV4-3 and TRBJ1-2, with D possibly being TRBD1 (5 bases). The germline V gene encodes CDR1 LGHNA and CDR2 YSLEER. V was pared by 1 base and J by 2 bases, with 11 bases between. CDR3 length: 15 residues. In DNA form, the CDR3 reads TGCGCCAGCAGCCAAGGATTCAGGGAAAACTATGGCTACACCTTC. This translates into CASSQGFRENYGYTF.

This chain links TRBV12-2 with TRBJ2-4; the D segment call TRBD1 is taken from the table without a DNA check. TRBV12-2 is a documented pseudogene. The CDR3 sequence is 18 residues long. The chain's CDR3 is CASRLAPGQGLTKNIQYF. The CDR3 DNA follows: TGTGCAAGTCGCTTAGCCCCGGGACAGGGTTTGACCAAAAACATTCAGTACTTC.

This sequence joins TRBV9 and TRBJ2-5; 10 positions match TRBD2. The CDR3 is 16 amino acids. CDR1 and CDR2 (germline): SGDLS, YYNGEE. The V segment lost 4 bases and the J segment 4 bases; nucleotides outside the gene matches: 10. In DNA form, the CDR3 reads TGTGCCAGCAGCCTCGGAGCGGGAGGGGAGGTAGAGACCCAGTACTTC. Protein sequence: CASSLGAGGEVETQYF.

The rearrangement joins TRBV6-5 to TRBJ1-1; 12 bases fit TRBD1. CDR1 MNHEY and CDR2 SVGAGI come from the germline V gene. V trimming: 11 bases; J trimming: 7 bases; junction bases outside the gene matches: 8. The CDR3 is 13 residues long. The CDR3 region has the DNA TGTGCCGCAGGGGGGACAGGGGGCGTTGAAGCTTTCTTT. This gives the protein CAAGGTGGVEAFF.

V usage is TRBV2 and J usage is TRBJ1-1; tentatively, D is TRBD1 (5 bases). V shed 7 bases and J shed 5 bases, with 11 bases lying between them. In germline, CDR1 is SNHLY, CDR2 FYNNEI. The CDR3 is 12 residues long. The CDR3 sequence is CASTQGITEAFF. CDR3 nucleotide sequence: TGTGCCAGCACTCAGGGAATTACTGAAGCTTTCTTT.

The CDR3 reads CASSPRRGSHTEAFF. The CDR3, as DNA: TGTGCCAGTAGTCCCAGGCGGGGGAGCCACACTGAAGCTTTCTTT. The chain carries TRBV19 and TRBJ1-1, with a weak D call TRBD1 (5 bases). Germline CDR1 reads LNHDA; CDR2 reads SQIVND (reference sequence). Between the trimmed V and J ends, which lost 5 bases and 3 bases, there was a span of 16 bases. The CDR3 extends over 15 amino acids.

This chain connects TRBV6-1 to TRBJ1-6, with D perhaps matching TRBD1 (5 bases). Between the trimmed V and J ends, which lost 4 bases and 15 bases, there was a span of 25 bases. CDR3 length: 16 residues. From germline, CDR1 is MNHNS and CDR2 SASEGT. The CDR3 DNA reads as TGTGCCAGCAGTGCAATAACCCGGACATCCAGCAATCGCCTCCACTTT. Encoded protein: CASSAITRTSSNRLHF.

This clone turned up a few times. The CDR3 loop reads CASSLSPLNVLTF. CDR3 in DNA: TGTGCCAGCAGCCTATCTCCTTTGAACGTCCTGACTTTC. This sequence joins TRBV12-3 or TRBV12-4 and TRBJ2-6; D unresolved. CDR3 size: 13 residues. V lost 6 bases and J 10 bases, leaving 13 bases between the germline ends.

CDR3 sequence reads: CASSLQLPGANVLTF. Here the CDR3 DNA reads TGTGCCAGCAGTCTACAGCTCCCTGGGGCCAACGTCCTGACTTTC. The chain uses TRBV6-2 or TRBV6-3 and TRBJ2-6; D unclear. V gave up 5 bases and J gave up 2 bases, with 10 bases separating them. CDR3 length: 15 residues. Germline V gives CDR1 MNHEY, CDR2 SVGEGT.